These T cell receptor beta chains were read from a single sample in a study of blood T cells in healthy people across ages. TCRdb re-called the 5' RACE reads through MiXCR, storing one row per CDR3 protein. The sample shows about 1.8 million distinct CDR3 sequences, 49% of them seen only once. Sequenced sample: blood. The source of these receptors is a woman between 40 and 55 years old in good health. Each CDR3 is given with its conserved first and last residue. The D gene is left open where the match is weak. Clone size, where shown, is once, few, many, or a class for clones that have expanded.

cdr3_nt cdr3_aa d_call clone_size j_call v_call
TGTGCCAGCAGCCAAGATCCCAGAACTAGCGGGGACCACAATGAGCAGTTCTTC CASSQDPRTSGDHNEQFF TRBD2 NA TRBJ2-1 TRBV3-1
TGTGCCAGCAGCTTACCAGGGGTAGTGGAGACCCAGTACTTC CASSLPGVVETQYF NA NA TRBJ2-5 TRBV7-6
TGCAGTGCTTTTCGGACAGACTTTAATGAGCAGTTCTTC CSAFRTDFNEQFF NA NA TRBJ2-1 TRBV20-1
TGTGCCAGCAGGCATCCCGGCGGCAGGGCTACCTACAATGAGCAGTTCTTC CASRHPGGRATYNEQFF NA NA TRBJ2-1 TRBV12-3/TRBV12-4
TGTGCCACAGAACTCGGGCAGGGTGGCGAAAAACTGTTTTTT CATELGQGGEKLFF NA NA TRBJ1-4 TRBV15
TGCGCCAGCAGCCAGGATCCCCCGACAGGGACGGGATATGGCTACACCTTC CASSQDPPTGTGYGYTF TRBD1 few TRBJ1-2 TRBV4-1
TGTGCCAGCAGCAAAGATGACGATCAAGAGACCCAGTACTTC CASSKDDDQETQYF NA NA TRBJ2-5 TRBV11-2
TGTGCCAGCAGTTTCCCTCCACGGGGACTAGCGGATACGCAGTATTTT CASSFPPRGLADTQYF TRBD2 NA TRBJ2-3 TRBV28
TGTGCCAGCTCACCGACTGTAGAAAACACCATATATTTT CASSPTVENTIYF NA NA TRBJ1-3 TRBV18
TGTGCCAGCAGGGGGACAGGGGGCATGGGCTACGAGCAGTACTTC CASRGTGGMGYEQYF TRBD1 NA TRBJ2-7 TRBV28
TGTGCCAGCAGCCCTAGCAGGGGGAGCCCCTACGAGCAGTACTTC CASSPSRGSPYEQYF TRBD1 NA TRBJ2-7 TRBV4-2
TGCGCCAGCAGCTCCACTAGCGTCACTGAGCAGTTCTTC CASSSTSVTEQFF TRBD2 few TRBJ2-1 TRBV5-1
TGTGCCAGCAGGCCCGGGGTGGGCCTAGCGGGGGGGACCTACAATGAGCAGTTCTTC CASRPGVGLAGGTYNEQFF TRBD2 NA TRBJ2-1 TRBV6-4
TGTGCCAGCAGCGAAGGGGGGTTGCGTGATACGCAGTATTTT CASSEGGLRDTQYF NA NA TRBJ2-3 TRBV12-3/TRBV12-4
TGTGCCATCGGGCGAGACGGGACAGGTGGATTTGGTGGGGACAATGAGCAGTTCTTC CAIGRDGTGGFGGDNEQFF TRBD1 NA TRBJ2-1 TRBV10-3
TGTGCCAGCAGCTTAGGGACAGGGGTCGTGAACACTGAAGCTTTCTTT CASSLGTGVVNTEAFF TRBD1 NA TRBJ1-1 TRBV7-9
TGTGCCAGCAGTTTATTTGGCAATGAGCAGTTCTTC CASSLFGNEQFF NA many TRBJ2-1 TRBV12-3/TRBV12-4
TGTGCCATCAGTGTGCCGGGACAGGGGAGCCCCCAGTACTTC CAISVPGQGSPQYF TRBD1 NA TRBJ2-5 TRBV10-3
TGTGCCAGCGGGTACGGACCCTCCCGAGAGACCCAGTACTTC CASGYGPSRETQYF NA once TRBJ2-5 TRBV6-5
TGTGCCATCAGTGAGTCAGCGGGACTAGCCAAAAACATTCAGTACTTC CAISESAGLAKNIQYF TRBD2 NA TRBJ2-4 TRBV10-3
TGTGCCAGCTCACCGGAAACTAGCCGTGAGCAGTTCTTC CASSPETSREQFF NA NA TRBJ2-1 TRBV18
TGTGCCAGCAGTCTACCTGGACAGGTTTACTCCTACGAGCAGTACTTC CASSLPGQVYSYEQYF TRBD1 NA TRBJ2-7 TRBV2
TGTGCCAGCAGCCTCGGTGGAATTAGCTTCACAGATACGCAGTATTTT CASSLGGISFTDTQYF NA NA TRBJ2-3 TRBV9
TGCAGCGTTGCTTTTCAGGGTGTAGAGACCCAGTACTTC CSVAFQGVETQYF NA few TRBJ2-5 TRBV29-1
TGTGCCAGCAGTCAGAGCGGGGGTGTGGTAGATACGCAGTATTTT CASSQSGGVVDTQYF TRBD2 NA TRBJ2-3 TRBV27
TGCAGTGCTAGGCCAGGGCGGTACAATTCACCCCTCCACTTT CSARPGRYNSPLHF NA NA TRBJ1-6 TRBV20-1
TGTGCCAGCATGGCCATTGGCGGGGGGGCTCCCAAAAACATTCAGTACTTC CASMAIGGGAPKNIQYF TRBD2 NA TRBJ2-4 TRBV2
TGTGCCAGCAGCCTGACTAGCGGGGCTCTAAACATTCAGTACTTC CASSLTSGALNIQYF TRBD2 many TRBJ2-4 TRBV7-2
TGTGCCAGTGAGTTAGGAGGGAGCTCCTACGAGCAGTACTTC CASELGGSSYEQYF NA NA TRBJ2-7 TRBV28
TGTGCCAGCAGCTTCCGACTAGCGAATGAGCAGTTCTTC CASSFRLANEQFF TRBD2 NA TRBJ2-1 TRBV7-2
TGTGCCAGCAGCTTGGAGAGGGGGCAGCCCCAGCATTTT CASSLERGQPQHF NA few TRBJ1-5 TRBV7-2
TGTGCCAGCAGTCAAGATACAGCGGCGGAGAGCTATGGCTACACCTTC CASSQDTAAESYGYTF NA few TRBJ1-2 TRBV7-2
TGTGCCAGCAGTTTAGGGGTACAGCGGGGAAGGCCCCAGTACTTC CASSLGVQRGRPQYF TRBD2 NA TRBJ2-5 TRBV27
TGTGCCAGCACCGTTATCGACTCAGGAGGGGCGACTGAAGCTTTCTTT CASTVIDSGGATEAFF NA NA TRBJ1-1 TRBV12-3/TRBV12-4
TGTGCCAGCAGCGTAGGGTCCGCGCAGAGTGGGGAGACCCAGTACTTC CASSVGSAQSGETQYF NA NA TRBJ2-5 TRBV9
TGTGCCAGCAAAGCACGGGACAGGGGAGCCACCGGGGAGCTGTTTTTT CASKARDRGATGELFF TRBD1 NA TRBJ2-2 TRBV12-3/TRBV12-4
TGTGCCAGCAGCGTAGAGGTTTGGGCTCCTTCGACGCAGTATTTT CASSVEVWAPSTQYF NA NA TRBJ2-3 TRBV9
TGTGCCACCAGTGACGCCGGTCTTGGGGATGAAAAACTGTTTTTT CATSDAGLGDEKLFF NA NA TRBJ1-4 TRBV24-1
TGTGCCAGCAGGCCGGACGTCCCCTATGGCTACACCTTC CASRPDVPYGYTF NA few TRBJ1-2 TRBV7-3
TGTGCCAGCGGATCCCCGCGGGGTGAGCAGTTCTTC CASGSPRGEQFF NA few TRBJ2-1 TRBV6-1
TGTGCCAGCCACCCCGCGGGCAGCTCGAGGGATTCACCCCTCCACTTT CASHPAGSSRDSPLHF NA NA TRBJ1-6 TRBV2
TGCGCCAGCAGCTTGGAGTTGCGGGGGGGCACAAACATTCAGTACTTC CASSLELRGGTNIQYF TRBD2 few TRBJ2-4 TRBV5-1
TGCAGTGCCGCTTCGGGGGGCTCCGAGCAGTACTTC CSAASGGSEQYF NA NA TRBJ2-7 TRBV20-1
TGTGCCAGCAGCCCCCCAACACTAGCCGCTTCCACAGATACGCAGTATTTT CASSPPTLAASTDTQYF NA NA TRBJ2-3 TRBV3-1
TGTGCCAGCAGTCCATCCAAGGGCGAAGTTGGACAGCCCCAGCATTTT CASSPSKGEVGQPQHF NA NA TRBJ1-5 TRBV27
TGTGCCACCAGCAGAGGTGGGGACAGGGGGAGTGGCTACACCTTC CATSRGGDRGSGYTF TRBD1 NA TRBJ1-2 TRBV15